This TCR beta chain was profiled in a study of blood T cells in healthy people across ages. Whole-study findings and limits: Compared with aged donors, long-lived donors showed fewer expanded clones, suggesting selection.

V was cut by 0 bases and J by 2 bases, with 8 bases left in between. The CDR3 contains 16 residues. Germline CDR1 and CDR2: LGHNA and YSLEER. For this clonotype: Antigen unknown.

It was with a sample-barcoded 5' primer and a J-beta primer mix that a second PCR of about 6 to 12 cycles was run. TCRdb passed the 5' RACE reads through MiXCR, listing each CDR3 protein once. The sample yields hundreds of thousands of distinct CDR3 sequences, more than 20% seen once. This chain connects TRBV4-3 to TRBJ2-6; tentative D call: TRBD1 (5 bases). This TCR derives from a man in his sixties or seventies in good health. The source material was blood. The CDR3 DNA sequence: TGCGCCAGCAGCCAAGATAGGGGTACTGGGGCCAACGTCCTGACTTTC. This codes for CASSQDRGTGANVLTF.